The present T cell receptor (beta chain) was sequenced within a study of blood T cells in healthy people across ages. The use of a sample-barcoded 5' primer and a J-beta primer mix characterized a second PCR of roughly 6 to 11 cycles. All cDNA molecules were each tagged by a template-switch adaptor with 12 random nucleotides. From the 5' RACE reads, TCRdb called clonotypes with MiXCR, one entry per CDR3 protein. The sample yields approximately 830,000 distinct CDR3 sequences, 55% to 65% seen once. This clonotype was seen a few times. Germline loops: CDR1 ENHRY, CDR2 SYGVKD. This CDR3 has 16 residues. Trimming at V came to 8 bases and at J to 3 bases, leaving 9 bases not matched to a gene.

The chain uses TRBV10-3 and TRBJ2-1, with 11 positions matching TRBD2. The sequence was obtained from a man younger than 40 in good health. The sample taken for sequencing was blood. The CDR3 sequence is CAIGVLGTSGYNEQFF. The CDR3, as DNA: TGTGCCATCGGGGTGTTGGGGACTAGCGGCTACAATGAGCAGTTCTTC.